These T cell receptor beta chains were read from a single sample in a study of T cell responses to AZD1222 COVID-19 vaccine. Some clones are missing from TCRdb's copy, which holds only in-frame ones; the method was immunoSEQ multiplex PCR. The table shows about 150,000 clones, with less than 95% occurring only once. The source material was peripheral blood, sampled on day 0 of AZD1222 vaccination. The receptors derive from an adult in good health. The CDR3 runs from the conserved cysteine through the conserved F or W. Fields, in order: CDR3 DNA, CDR3 protein, V gene, CDR3 length, D gene, clone size, J gene. The D gene is left open where the match is weak. Clone size is not always given. Where it is, it says once, few, many or a class for expanded clones.

CDR3 DNA: TGTGCCAGCAGCGCGAGCACAGATACGCAGTATTTT
CDR3 protein: CASSASTDTQYF
V gene: TRBV11-1
CDR3 length: 12
D gene: NA
clone size: once
J gene: TRBJ2-3

CDR3 DNA: TGTGCCAGCAGCCAAGGGCAATCTAAGAGGAGGACCCAGTACTTC
CDR3 protein: CASSQGQSKRRTQYF
V gene: TRBV28
CDR3 length: 15
D gene: NA
clone size: NA
J gene: TRBJ2-5

CDR3 DNA: TGTGCCAGCAGCTTAGCGGGACCGCTTAATTCACCCCTCCACTTT
CDR3 protein: CASSLAGPLNSPLHF
V gene: TRBV7-3
CDR3 length: 15
D gene: NA
clone size: NA
J gene: TRBJ1-6

CDR3 DNA: TGTGCCAGCAGCCTACTTAGCGTTAATGAGCAGTTCTTC
CDR3 protein: CASSLLSVNEQFF
V gene: TRBV9
CDR3 length: 13
D gene: NA
clone size: NA
J gene: TRBJ2-1

CDR3 DNA: TGTGCCAGCAGTCCCCGGACAGGGCGAAACTATGGCTACACCTTC
CDR3 protein: CASSPRTGRNYGYTF
V gene: TRBV27
CDR3 length: 15
D gene: TRBD1
clone size: NA
J gene: TRBJ1-2

CDR3 DNA: TGTGCCAGCAGTAAAACACAGGGACTCAATCAGCCCCAGCATTTT
CDR3 protein: CASSKTQGLNQPQHF
V gene: TRBV6-2/TRBV6-3
CDR3 length: 15
D gene: NA
clone size: NA
J gene: TRBJ1-5

CDR3 DNA: TGTGCCAGCAGCCCACCGAACACTGAAGCTTTCTTT
CDR3 protein: CASSPPNTEAFF
V gene: TRBV5-4
CDR3 length: 12
D gene: NA
clone size: NA
J gene: TRBJ1-1

CDR3 DNA: TGTGCCAGCAGTTTTCGGAACAATGAGCAGTTCTTC
CDR3 protein: CASSFRNNEQFF
V gene: TRBV28
CDR3 length: 12
D gene: NA
clone size: NA
J gene: TRBJ2-1

CDR3 DNA: TGTGCCAGTAGCCACGGGAGGGATTTCGGCGGGGAGCTGTTTTTT
CDR3 protein: CASSHGRDFGGELFF
V gene: TRBV19
CDR3 length: 15
D gene: TRBD2
clone size: NA
J gene: TRBJ2-2

CDR3 DNA: TGTGCCAGCATCGGGGAGGGGGGCTGGTATGAGCAGTTCTTC
CDR3 protein: CASIGEGGWYEQFF
V gene: TRBV27
CDR3 length: 14
D gene: NA
clone size: NA
J gene: TRBJ2-1

CDR3 DNA: TGCGCCAGCAGCTTGGTTGTGGAAACTGAAGCTTTCTTT
CDR3 protein: CASSLVVETEAFF
V gene: TRBV5-1
CDR3 length: 13
D gene: NA
clone size: NA
J gene: TRBJ1-1

CDR3 DNA: TGTGCCAGCAGCGTAGGGGGAGGGAATGAAAAACTGTTTTTT
CDR3 protein: CASSVGGGNEKLFF
V gene: TRBV9
CDR3 length: 14
D gene: NA
clone size: NA
J gene: TRBJ1-4

CDR3 DNA: TGTGCCAGCAGCTTGGCCGCAGGACGTAATGAAAAACTGTTTTTT
CDR3 protein: CASSLAAGRNEKLFF
V gene: TRBV5-5
CDR3 length: 15
D gene: NA
clone size: NA
J gene: TRBJ1-4

CDR3 DNA: TGTGCCAGTAGAGCAGGATCGTTGGGGTTTAATGAAAAACTGTTTTTT
CDR3 protein: CASRAGSLGFNEKLFF
V gene: TRBV19
CDR3 length: 16
D gene: NA
clone size: NA
J gene: TRBJ1-4

CDR3 DNA: TGCAGCGTTGAAGAGAACAGGGGCTATGGCTACACCTTC
CDR3 protein: CSVEENRGYGYTF
V gene: TRBV29-1
CDR3 length: 13
D gene: TRBD1
clone size: NA
J gene: TRBJ1-2

CDR3 DNA: TGTGCCAGCAGCCTGGGACTAGCGGAATTCACCGGGGAGCTGTTTTTT
CDR3 protein: CASSLGLAEFTGELFF
V gene: TRBV3-1/TRBV3-2
CDR3 length: 16
D gene: TRBD2
clone size: NA
J gene: TRBJ2-2

CDR3 DNA: TGCGCCAGCAGCCAGAACTCCCAGGGGAGCAATCAGCCCCAGCATTTT
CDR3 protein: CASSQNSQGSNQPQHF
V gene: TRBV4-1
CDR3 length: 16
D gene: NA
clone size: NA
J gene: TRBJ1-5

CDR3 DNA: TGTGCCACCAGTGACTGGGCAGCGGGAGTCGATGAGCAGTTCTTC
CDR3 protein: CATSDWAAGVDEQFF
V gene: TRBV24-1
CDR3 length: 15
D gene: TRBD2
clone size: NA
J gene: TRBJ2-1

CDR3 DNA: TGTGCCAGCAGCTTAGCGGGATCCAAGTACAATGAGCAGTTCTTC
CDR3 protein: CASSLAGSKYNEQFF
V gene: TRBV7-3
CDR3 length: 15
D gene: NA
clone size: NA
J gene: TRBJ2-1

CDR3 DNA: TGTGCCACCAGTGAGTCGAGCGGACCGAACACCGGGGAGCTGTTTTTT
CDR3 protein: CATSESSGPNTGELFF
V gene: TRBV24-1
CDR3 length: 16
D gene: NA
clone size: NA
J gene: TRBJ2-2

CDR3 DNA: TGTGCCATGACGGATTCTGGAAACACCATATATTTT
CDR3 protein: CAMTDSGNTIYF
V gene: TRBV7-9
CDR3 length: 12
D gene: NA
clone size: NA
J gene: TRBJ1-3

CDR3 DNA: TGTGCCAGCAGTTACACGACAGGGGGCGAAGAGTTCTTC
CDR3 protein: CASSYTTGGEEFF
V gene: TRBV6-6
CDR3 length: 13
D gene: TRBD1
clone size: NA
J gene: TRBJ2-1

CDR3 DNA: TGTGCCAGCAGTCTCTTGGACAGGGGCAACGAGCAGTACTTC
CDR3 protein: CASSLLDRGNEQYF
V gene: TRBV6-2/TRBV6-3
CDR3 length: 14
D gene: TRBD1
clone size: NA
J gene: TRBJ2-7

CDR3 DNA: TGTGCCAGCAGCCCCCCGACAGGGACCGAGCAGTACTTC
CDR3 protein: CASSPPTGTEQYF
V gene: TRBV11-3
CDR3 length: 13
D gene: TRBD1
clone size: NA
J gene: TRBJ2-7